This TCR beta chain was identified during a study of PD-1 blockade in classical Hodgkin lymphoma. As concerns this clone: Its antigen is unidentified.

Germline CDR1 and CDR2: SEHNR and FQNEAQ (reference sequence). Losses at the gene ends were 7 bases for V and 5 bases for J; bases not matched to a gene: 8. The CDR3 has 14 residues. No patient escaped relapse after autologous stem cell transplantation, and brentuximab vedotin exposure varied. Study-wide results and caveats: Baseline diversity in complete responders resembled that of newly diagnosed patients. It was reported that newly diagnosed patients had less baseline TCR diversity than healthy donors. The CD4+ diversity rise by C4D1 was clearest in complete responders.

The repertoire was sequenced with immunoSEQ multiplex PCR; TCRdb's copy has only in-frame clones and lacks some. This table has 95,000 or so clones, roughly 84% appearing once. The input for sequencing was peripheral blood mononuclear cells (PBMCs), taken at baseline. The clonotype comes from a human donor with classical Hodgkin lymphoma. J is TRBJ2-3 and V is TRBV7-9; 8 bases match TRBD2. This CDR3 is CASNLAGGEDTQYF. As DNA, the CDR3 is TGTGCCAGCAACCTAGCGGGCGGCGAAGATACGCAGTATTTT.